This TCR beta chain was found in a study of T cell responses to AZD1222 COVID-19 vaccine. Looking at the study overall: Pooling of second doses given at about 4 or about 12 weeks was done. Regarding the study as a whole: AZD1222 recipients seropositive at baseline numbered only five or six.

TCRdb's copy holds only in-frame clones and misses some; the assay was immunoSEQ multiplex PCR. The repertoire holds over 95,000 clones, with 90% to 95% as singletons. Concerning this clone itself: No antigen is known for it.

In germline, CDR1 is SGHRS, CDR2 YFSETQ. The CDR3 extends over 13 amino acids. Trimming stripped 8 bases from V and 8 bases from J, with 19 bases between. This chain uses TRBV5-1 with TRBJ1-2; D remains unclear. The source material was peripheral blood, sampled on day 0 of AZD1222 vaccination. The receptor comes from an adult in good health. CDR3 in DNA: TGCGCCAGTTCTCTCCCCCCGTTGGGCGGCTACACCTTC. It encodes CASSLPPLGGYTF.